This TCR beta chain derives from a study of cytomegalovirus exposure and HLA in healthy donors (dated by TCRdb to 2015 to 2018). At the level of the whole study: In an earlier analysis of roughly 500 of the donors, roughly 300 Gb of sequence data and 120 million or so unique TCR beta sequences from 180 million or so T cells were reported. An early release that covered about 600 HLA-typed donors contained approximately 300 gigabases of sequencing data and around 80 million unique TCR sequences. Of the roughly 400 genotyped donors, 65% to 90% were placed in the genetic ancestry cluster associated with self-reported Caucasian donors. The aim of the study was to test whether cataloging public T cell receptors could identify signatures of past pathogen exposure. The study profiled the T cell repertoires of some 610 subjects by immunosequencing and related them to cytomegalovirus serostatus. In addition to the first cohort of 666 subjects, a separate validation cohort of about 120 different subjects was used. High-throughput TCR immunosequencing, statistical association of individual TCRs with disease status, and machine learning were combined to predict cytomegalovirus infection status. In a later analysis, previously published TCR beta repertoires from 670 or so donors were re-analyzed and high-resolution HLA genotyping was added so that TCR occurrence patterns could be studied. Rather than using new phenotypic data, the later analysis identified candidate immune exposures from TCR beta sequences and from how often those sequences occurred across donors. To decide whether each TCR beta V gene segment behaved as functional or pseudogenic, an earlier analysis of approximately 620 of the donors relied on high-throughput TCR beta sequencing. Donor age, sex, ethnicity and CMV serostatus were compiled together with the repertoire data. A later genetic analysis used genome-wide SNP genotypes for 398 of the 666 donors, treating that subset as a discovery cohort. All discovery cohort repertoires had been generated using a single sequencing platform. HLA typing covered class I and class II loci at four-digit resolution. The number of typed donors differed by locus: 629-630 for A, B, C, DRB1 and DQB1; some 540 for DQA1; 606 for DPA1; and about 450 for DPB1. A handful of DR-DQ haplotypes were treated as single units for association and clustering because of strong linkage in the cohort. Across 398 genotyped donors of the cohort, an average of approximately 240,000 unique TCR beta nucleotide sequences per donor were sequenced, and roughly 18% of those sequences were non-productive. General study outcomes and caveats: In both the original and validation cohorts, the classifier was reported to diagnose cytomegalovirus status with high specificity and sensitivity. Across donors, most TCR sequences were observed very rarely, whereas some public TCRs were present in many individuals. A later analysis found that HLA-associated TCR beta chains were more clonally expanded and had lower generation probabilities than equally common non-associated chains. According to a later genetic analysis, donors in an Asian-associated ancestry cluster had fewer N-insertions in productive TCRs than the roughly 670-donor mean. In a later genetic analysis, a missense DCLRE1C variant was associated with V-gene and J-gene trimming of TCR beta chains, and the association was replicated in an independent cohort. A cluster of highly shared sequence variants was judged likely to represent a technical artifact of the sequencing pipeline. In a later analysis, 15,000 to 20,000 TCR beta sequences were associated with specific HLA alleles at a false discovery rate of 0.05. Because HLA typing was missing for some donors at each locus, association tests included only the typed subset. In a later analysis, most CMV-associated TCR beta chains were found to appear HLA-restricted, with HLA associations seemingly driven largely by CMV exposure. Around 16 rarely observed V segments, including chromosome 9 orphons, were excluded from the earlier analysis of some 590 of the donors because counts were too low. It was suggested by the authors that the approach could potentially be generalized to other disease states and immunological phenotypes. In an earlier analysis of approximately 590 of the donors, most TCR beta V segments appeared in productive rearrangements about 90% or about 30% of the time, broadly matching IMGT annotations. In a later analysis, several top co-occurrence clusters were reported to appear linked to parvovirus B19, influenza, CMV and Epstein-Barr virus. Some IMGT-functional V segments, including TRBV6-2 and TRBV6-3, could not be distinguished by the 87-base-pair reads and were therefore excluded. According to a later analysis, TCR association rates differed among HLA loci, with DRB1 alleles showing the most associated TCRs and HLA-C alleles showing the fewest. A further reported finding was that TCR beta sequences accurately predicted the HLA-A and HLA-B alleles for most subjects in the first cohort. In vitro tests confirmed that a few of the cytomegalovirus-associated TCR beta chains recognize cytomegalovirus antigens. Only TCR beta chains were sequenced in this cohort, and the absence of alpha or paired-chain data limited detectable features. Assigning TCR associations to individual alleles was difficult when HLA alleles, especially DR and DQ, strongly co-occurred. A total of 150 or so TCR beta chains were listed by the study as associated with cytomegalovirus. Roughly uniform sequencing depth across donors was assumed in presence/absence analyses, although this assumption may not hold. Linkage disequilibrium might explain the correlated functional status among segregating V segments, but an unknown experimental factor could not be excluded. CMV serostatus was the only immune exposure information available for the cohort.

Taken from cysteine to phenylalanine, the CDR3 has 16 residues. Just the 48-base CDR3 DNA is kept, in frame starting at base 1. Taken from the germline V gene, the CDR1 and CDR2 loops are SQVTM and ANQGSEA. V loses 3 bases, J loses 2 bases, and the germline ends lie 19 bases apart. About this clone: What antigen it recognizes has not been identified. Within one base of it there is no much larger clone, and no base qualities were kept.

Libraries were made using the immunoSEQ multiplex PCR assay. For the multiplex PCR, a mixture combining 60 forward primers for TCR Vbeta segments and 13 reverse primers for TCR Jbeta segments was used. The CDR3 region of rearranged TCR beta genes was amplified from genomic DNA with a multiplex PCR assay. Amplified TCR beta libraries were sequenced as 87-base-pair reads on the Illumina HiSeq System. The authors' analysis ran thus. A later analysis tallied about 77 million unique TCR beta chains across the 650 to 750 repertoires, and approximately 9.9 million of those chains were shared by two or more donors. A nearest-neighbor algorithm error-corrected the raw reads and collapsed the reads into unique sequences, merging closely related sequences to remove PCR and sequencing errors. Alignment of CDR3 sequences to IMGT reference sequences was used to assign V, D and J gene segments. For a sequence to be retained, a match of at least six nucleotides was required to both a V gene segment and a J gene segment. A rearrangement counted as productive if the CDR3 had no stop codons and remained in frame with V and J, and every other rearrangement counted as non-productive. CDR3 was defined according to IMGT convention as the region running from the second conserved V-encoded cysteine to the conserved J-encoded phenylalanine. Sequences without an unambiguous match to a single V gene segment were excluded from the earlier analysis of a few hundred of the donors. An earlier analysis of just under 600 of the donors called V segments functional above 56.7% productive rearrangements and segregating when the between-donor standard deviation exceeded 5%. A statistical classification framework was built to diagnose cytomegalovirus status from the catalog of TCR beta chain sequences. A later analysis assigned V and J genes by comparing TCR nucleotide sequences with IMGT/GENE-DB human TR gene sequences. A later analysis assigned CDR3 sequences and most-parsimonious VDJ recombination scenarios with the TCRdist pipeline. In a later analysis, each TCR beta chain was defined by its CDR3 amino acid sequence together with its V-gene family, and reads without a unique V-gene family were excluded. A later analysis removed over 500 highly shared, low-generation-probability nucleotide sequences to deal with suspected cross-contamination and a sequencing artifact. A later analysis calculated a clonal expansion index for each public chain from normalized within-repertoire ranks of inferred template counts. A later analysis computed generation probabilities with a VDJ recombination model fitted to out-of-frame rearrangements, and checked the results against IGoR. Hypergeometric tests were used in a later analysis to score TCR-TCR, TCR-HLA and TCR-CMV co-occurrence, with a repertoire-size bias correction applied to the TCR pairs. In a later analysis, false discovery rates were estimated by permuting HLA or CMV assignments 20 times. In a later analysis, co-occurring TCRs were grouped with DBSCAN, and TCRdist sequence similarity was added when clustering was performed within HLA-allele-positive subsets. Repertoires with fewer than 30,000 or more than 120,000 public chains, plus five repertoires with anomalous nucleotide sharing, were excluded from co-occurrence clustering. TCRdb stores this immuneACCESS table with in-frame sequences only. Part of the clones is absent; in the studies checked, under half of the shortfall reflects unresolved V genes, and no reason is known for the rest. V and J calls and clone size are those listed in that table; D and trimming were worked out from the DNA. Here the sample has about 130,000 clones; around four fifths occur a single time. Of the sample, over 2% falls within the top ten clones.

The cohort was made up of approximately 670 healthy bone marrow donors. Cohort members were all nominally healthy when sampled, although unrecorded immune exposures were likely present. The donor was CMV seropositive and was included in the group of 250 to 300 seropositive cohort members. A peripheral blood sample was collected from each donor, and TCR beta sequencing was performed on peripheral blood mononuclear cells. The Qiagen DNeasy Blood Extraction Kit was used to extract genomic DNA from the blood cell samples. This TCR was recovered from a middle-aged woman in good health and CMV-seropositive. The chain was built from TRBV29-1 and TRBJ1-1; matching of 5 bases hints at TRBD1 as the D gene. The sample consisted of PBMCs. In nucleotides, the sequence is TGCAGCGTTGAGCCCGTCAGACGACAGTTAAACACTGAAGCTTTCTTT. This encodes CSVEPVRRQLNTEAFF. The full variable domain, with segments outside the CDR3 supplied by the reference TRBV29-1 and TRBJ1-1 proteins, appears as SAVISQKPSRDICQRGTSLTIQCQVDSQVTMMFWYRQQPGQSLTLIATANQGSEATYESGFVIDKFPISRPNLTFSTLTVSNMSPEDSSIYLCSVEPVRRQLNTEAFFGQGTRLTVV.